The 27 T cell receptor beta chains presented below share a single source sample, sequenced in a study of Ad26.COV2.S vaccination and SARS-CoV-2 variants. Treatment indicated: about 20 received Ad26.COV2.S at low or high dose, single or two shots; 5 received placebo; per-sample allocation not given. After the first vaccine or placebo injection, samples were drawn on day 63. Sequencing used immunoSEQ multiplex PCR; TCRdb keeps in-frame clones, though not all of them. Here the sample spans some 290,000 clones, roughly 84% being singletons. The material sequenced was peripheral blood, taken in a trial of Ad26.COV2.S vaccine versus placebo. These receptor sequences come from a person aged 18-60 years who received the Ad26.COV2.S COVID-19 vaccine or a placebo.

The J gene is TRBJ2-5, the V gene TRBV7-9; a weak D match, TRBD1 (5 bases). V lost 2 bases to trimming and J lost 1 base, with 11 bases between them. Germline lookup yields CDR1 SEHNR and CDR2 FQNEAQ (reference sequence). The CDR3 length is 15 residues. The CDR3 region is CASSLPTVIQETQYF. The CDR3 nucleotides are TGTGCCAGCAGCTTACCGACAGTGATCCAAGAGACCCAGTACTTC. Full variable domain (rest looked up from reference TRBV7-9 and TRBJ2-5): DTGVSQNPRHKITKRGQNVTFRCDPISEHNRLYWYRQTLGQGPEFLTYFQNEAQLEKSRLLSDRFSAERPKGSFSTLEIQRTEQGDSAMYLCASSLPTVIQETQYFGPGTRLLVL.

This clone was picked up one time. This chain uses TRBV5-1 with TRBJ2-3, with TRBD2 matching over 7 bases. Germline V gene sequence: CDR1 SGHRS, CDR2 YFSETQ. CDR3 length equals 14 residues. Losses at the gene ends were 4 bases for V and 1 base for J; bases not matched to a gene: 3. CDR3 DNA sequence: TGCGCCAGCAGCCCCCGGGGGGGCACAGATACGCAGTATTTT. Translation: CASSPRGGTDTQYF.

The chain carries TRBV18 and TRBJ1-1; a possible D gene is TRBD1 (5 bases). The V gene's germline CDR1 is KGHSH and CDR2 LQKENI. The CDR3 sequence is 15 residues long. V gave up 3 bases and J gave up 1 base, with 12 bases separating them. Here the CDR3 DNA reads TGTGCCAGCTCACCTAAGAACAGGAGGAACACTGAAGCTTTCTTT. Protein product: CASSPKNRRNTEAFF.

V is TRBV5-1 and J is TRBJ1-2; tentative D call: TRBD1 (5 bases). This CDR3 has 15 amino acids. In germline, CDR1 is SGHRS, CDR2 YFSETQ. V shed 5 bases and J shed 4 bases, with 18 bases lying between them. This CDR3 is CASRRTREAGYGYTF. CDR3 nucleotides: TGCGCCAGCAGACGAACCAGGGAGGCTGGCTATGGCTACACCTTC.

The chain uses TRBV24-1 and TRBJ2-7; tentatively, D is TRBD1 (6 bases). Trimming took off 0 bases at V and 9 bases at J, with 23 bases between the two ends. The CDR3 sequence is 17 residues long. Germline CDR1 and CDR2: KGHDR and SFDVKD. The CDR3 sequence: CATSDLRGSSPMPWQYF. Here the CDR3 DNA reads TGTGCCACCAGTGATTTGAGGGGGAGTAGCCCTATGCCTTGGCAGTACTTC.

This chain links TRBV19 with TRBJ1-1, with 8 positions matching TRBD1. This CDR3 has 15 residues. V lost 3 bases to trimming and J lost 0 bases; unmatched junction nucleotides: 3. The V gene's germline CDR1 is LNHDA and CDR2 SQIVND (reference sequence). CDR3 in amino acids: CASSILDRVNTEAFF. The CDR3 region has the DNA TGTGCCAGTAGTATCCTGGACAGGGTGAACACTGAAGCTTTCTTT.

V usage is TRBV19 and J usage is TRBJ2-7; the D is unclear. The V gene lost 4 bases and the J gene lost 3 bases, with 13 bases spanning the gap. Germline V lookup: CDR1 LNHDA, CDR2 SQIVND (reference sequence). This CDR3 comprises 14 residues. CDR3 in amino acids: CASSRAGENYEQYF. Here the CDR3 DNA reads TGTGCCAGTAGTAGGGCCGGAGAAAACTACGAGCAGTACTTC.

The chain uses TRBV15 and TRBJ1-1; no clear D. Between the trimmed V and J ends, which lost 5 bases and 1 base, there was a span of 8 bases. This CDR3 spans 13 amino acids. Germline loops: CDR1 LNHNV, CDR2 YYDKDF (reference sequence). The CDR3 spells CATSYDGNTEAFF. CDR3 bases: TGTGCCACCAGCTACGACGGGAACACTGAAGCTTTCTTT.

This clone was picked up one time. The chain employs TRBV11-2 and TRBJ2-1; 10 bases map to TRBD2. The CDR3 loop spans 14 amino acids. V lost 5 bases to trimming and J lost 8 bases; unmatched junction nucleotides: 6. Germline assignment: CDR1 SGHAT and CDR2 FQNNGV. In DNA form, the CDR3 reads TGTGCCAGCAGCCACACTAGCGGGGAGGATGAGCAGTTCTTC. It encodes CASSHTSGEDEQFF.

This clone has a handful of counts. The V and J genes are TRBV6-2 or TRBV6-3 and TRBJ1-6; D is uncertain. The germline V gene has CDR1 MNHEY and CDR2 SVGEGT. The V end was cut by 6 bases, the J end by 8 bases, with 17 bases between. The CDR3 totals 15 residues. CDR3 loop: CASSSPPVGDSPLHF. The CDR3, as DNA: TGTGCCAGCAGCTCGCCGCCCGTCGGGGATTCACCCCTCCACTTT.

The V call is TRBV19, the J call TRBJ1-6, with unresolved D. Looked up from germline, CDR1 is LNHDA and CDR2 is SQIVND (reference sequence). V lost 7 bases and J 14 bases, leaving 18 bases between the germline ends. The CDR3 consists of 13 residues. The CDR3 nucleotides are TGTGCCAGTACCACGGACGGTCTAGGCGCCCTCCACTTT. This translates into CASTTDGLGALHF.

This rearrangement joins TRBV5-6 to TRBJ2-7; D gene ambiguous. Germline CDR1 and CDR2: SGHDT and YYEEEE. The CDR3 length is 15 residues. V lost 0 bases and J lost 1, with 11 bases in between. The CDR3 DNA sequence: TGTGCCAGCAGCTTGGGGCAGGTCGGGTCCTACGAGCAGTACTTC. This sequence encodes CASSLGQVGSYEQYF.

This clone was observed once. The chain employs TRBV4-3 and TRBJ1-1; no definite D call. The germline CDR1 and CDR2 sequences are LGHNA and YSLEER. V shed 0 bases and J shed 3 bases, with 5 bases lying between them. The CDR3 loop spans 13 amino acids. The CDR3 protein is CASSQDKDTEAFF. The CDR3 region has the DNA TGCGCCAGCAGCCAAGATAAGGACACTGAAGCTTTCTTT.

The chain recombines TRBV5-1 with TRBJ2-5; D is unresolved. The CDR3 totals 12 residues. Trimming removed 2 bases from V and 5 bases from J, with 7 bases in between. CDR1 is SGHRS and CDR2 is YFSETQ in the germline V gene. CDR3 in DNA: TGCGCCAGCAGCTTCAAAGGGGAGACCCAGTACTTC. It yields the protein CASSFKGETQYF.

This chain joins TRBV30 and TRBJ2-5; D gene unclear. CDR3 length: 14 amino acids. Per the germline V gene, CDR1 is GTSNPN and CDR2 is SVGIG (reference sequence). Trimming pared 2 bases from V and 1 base from J, leaving 11 bases between. CDR3 residues: CAWSWRRTQETQYF. The CDR3 coding sequence is TGTGCCTGGAGTTGGCGTAGGACCCAAGAGACCCAGTACTTC.

This clone came up once. V gene TRBV4-3 combines with J gene TRBJ1-1; 11 bases fit TRBD1. V lost 3 bases and J lost 6; bases outside the gene matches: 6. This CDR3 spans 15 amino acids. The germline CDR1 and CDR2 sequences are LGHNA and YSLEER. In DNA form, the CDR3 reads TGCGCCAGCAGCCACGGGGACAGGGGGAGGCCTGAAGCTTTCTTT. The encoded protein is CASSHGDRGRPEAFF.

The gene calls are TRBV19 and TRBJ2-3; 9 bases match TRBD1. Losses at the gene ends were 4 bases for V and 2 bases for J; bases not matched to a gene: 7. CDR1 and CDR2 from the germline V gene are LNHDA and SQIVND (reference sequence). This CDR3 contains 16 residues. The CDR3 nucleotides are TGTGCCAGTAGTAGGACAGGGGTGGGATCCACAGATACGCAGTATTTT. As protein: CASSRTGVGSTDTQYF.

In the case of this clone: Since no conserved phenylalanine or tryptophan closes the CDR3, a read error is the likely cause. The DNA is omitted, as the CDR3 cannot be located on it reliably, and the CDR3 follows TCRdb's listing. The chain employs TRBV21-1 and TRBJ2-7. TRBV21-1 is a pseudogene segment. The CDR3 adds up to 9 amino acids, both ends counted. CDR3 sequence: CASSKNWGP.

The chain carries TRBV6-5 and TRBJ2-5, with 7 bases aligning to TRBD1. Germline V gene lookup returns CDR1 MNHEY and CDR2 SVGAGI. The ends lost 6 bases at V and 0 bases at J; junction bases unmatched: 7. This CDR3 comprises 15 residues. CDR3 nucleotide sequence: TGTGCCAGCAGAATACAGGGGACGTACCAAGAGACCCAGTACTTC. Its translation: CASRIQGTYQETQYF.

The chain employs TRBV30 and TRBJ1-1; possible D gene TRBD1, 5 bases. The CDR3 spans 15 residues. The germline gives CDR1 GTSNPN, CDR2 SVGIG (reference sequence). Trimming took off 0 bases at V and 4 bases at J, with 15 bases between the two ends. In DNA form, the CDR3 reads TGTGCCTGGAGTGTACTAAGGGGCCGGGTCACTGAAGCTTTCTTT. It is translated as CAWSVLRGRVTEAFF.

The gene calls are TRBV7-9 and TRBJ2-3; D is unresolved. V dropped 8 bases and J dropped 2 bases, with 2 bases sitting between them. The CDR3 spans 10 residues. CDR1 and CDR2 (germline): SEHNR, FQNEAQ (reference sequence). The CDR3 DNA reads as TGTGCCAGCTCCACAGATACGCAGTATTTT. Translation: CASSTDTQYF. The entire variable domain, with the rest obtained from reference TRBV7-9 and TRBJ2-3, is as follows: DTGVSQNPRHKITKRGQNVTFRCDPISEHNRLYWYRQTLGQGPEFLTYFQNEAQLEKSRLLSDRFSAERPKGSFSTLEIQRTEQGDSAMYLCASSTDTQYFGPGTRLTVL.

The rearrangement links TRBV18 to TRBJ2-1, with 11 bases matching TRBD1. From germline, CDR1 is KGHSH and CDR2 LQKENI. Trimming at V came to 7 bases and at J to 10 bases, leaving 6 bases not matched to a gene. The CDR3 spans 13 residues. In DNA, the CDR3 is TGTGCCAGCTTCGGACAGGGGGCAGGAGAGCAGTTCTTC. As protein: CASFGQGAGEQFF.

This chain joins TRBV9 and TRBJ2-3; D unclear. This CDR3 region has 14 residues. V shed 0 bases and J shed 1 base, with 6 bases lying between them. Per the germline V gene, CDR1 is SGDLS and CDR2 is YYNGEE. The CDR3 bases are TGTGCCAGCAGCGTAGTGACGGGCACAGATACGCAGTATTTT. This gives the protein CASSVVTGTDTQYF.

As to this clone: Within the sample, other DNA sequences also encode this same CDR3. J is TRBJ2-7 and V is TRBV20-1; D possibly corresponds to TRBD2 (6 bases). The CDR3 extends over 11 amino acids. V was pared by 3 bases and J by 4 bases, with 7 bases between. From germline, CDR1 is DFQATT and CDR2 SNEGSKA (reference sequence). CDR3 in amino acids: CSARRGYEQYF. As DNA, the CDR3 is TGCAGTGCTAGGCGGGGATACGAGCAGTACTTC.

The chain joins TRBV3-1 (or the pseudogene TRBV3-2) to TRBJ2-2; D is unclear. Germline V gene data show CDR1 as LGHDT and CDR2 as YNNKEL (reference sequence). This CDR3 region has 11 residues. Trimming took 8 bases from V and 6 from J, leaving 7 bases between them. Here the CDR3 reads CASRGAGELFF. The CDR3 DNA reads TGTGCCAGCCGTGGGGCCGGGGAGCTGTTTTTT.

The chain carries TRBV19 and TRBJ1-5; D remains unclear. The CDR3 extends over 11 amino acids. From germline, CDR1 is LNHDA and CDR2 SQIVND (reference sequence). Trimming took off 4 bases at V and 3 bases at J, with 1 base between the two ends. The CDR3 coding sequence is TGTGCCAGTAGTAACAATCAGCCCCAGCATTTT. Translated: CASSNNQPQHF.

The chain couples TRBV5-6 to TRBJ2-1; D unresolved. The CDR3 consists of 12 residues. Germline CDR1 reads SGHDT; CDR2 reads YYEEEE. Trimming removed 4 bases at V and 9 bases at J, with 11 bases between. The CDR3 DNA reads as TGTGCCAGCAGCCCCGGACGGACTGAGCAGTTCTTC. It codes for CASSPGRTEQFF.